The present TCR beta chain was sequenced within a study of blood T cell repertoires in COVID-19. Study overall: There were acute and convalescent COVID-19 samples, and they came from the United States, Italy and Spain. PBMCs, B-cell-depleted T cells, or T cells provided the cDNA or gDNA that made up the material.

The germline V gene encodes CDR1 SGHRS and CDR2 YFSETQ. V lost 0 bases and J 5 bases, leaving 14 bases between the germline ends. This CDR3 has 16 amino acids. Study processing details: The authors estimated nucleated cell counts from reference gene primer amplification. Libraries were prepared by immunoSEQ multiplex PCR; TCRdb keeps only in-frame clonotypes and omits some of them. The V and J calls and clone size come from that table; D and trimming were worked out from the DNA. Altogether about 670,000 clones are present, just under 90% being singletons, with the ten largest covering around 0.3%. The sequence was obtained from a woman in her late teens or twenties with acute or convalescent COVID-19. The chain employs TRBV5-1 and TRBJ2-2, with D maybe TRBD2 (5 bases). The specimen was peripheral blood. The CDR3 DNA follows: TGCGCCAGCAGCTTGGTAGGAGGACGAGGGACCGGGGAGCTGTTTTTT. Its translation is CASSLVGGRGTGELFF.